In this sample, the clone carrying this T cell receptor (beta chain) turned up once. Its antigen is still unknown. The data derive from a study of graft-versus-host responses after intestinal transplantation. Profiled with immunoSEQ multiplex PCR; TCRdb holds only in-frame clones, not every one. Of fewer than 95,000 clones listed, 92% were seen once; the top ten hold about 0.4%. Study-level points and caveats: Among recipient marrow samples, GvH clones were found; some appeared first in ileum or blood. Allografts from individuals with graft-donor T cell macrochimerism displayed high graft-versus-host to host-versus-graft clonal ratios.

The V segment lost 4 bases and the J segment 1 base; nucleotides outside the gene matches: 10. The CDR3 is 17 amino acids. CDR1 is MGHDK and CDR2 is SYGVNS in the germline V gene. Here the sequenced sample was unstimulated CD8+ T cells sorted from spleen or lymph node cells, taken before transplant. The source of this sequence is a human donor who was the organ donor for an intestinal transplant. This rearrangement joins TRBV25-1 to TRBJ2-3; 8 nucleotides align to TRBD2. CDR3 sequence (DNA): TGTGCCAGCAGTGCACTATTTCGGGGGGGACGCACAGATACGCAGTATTTT. This sequence encodes CASSALFRGGRTDTQYF.